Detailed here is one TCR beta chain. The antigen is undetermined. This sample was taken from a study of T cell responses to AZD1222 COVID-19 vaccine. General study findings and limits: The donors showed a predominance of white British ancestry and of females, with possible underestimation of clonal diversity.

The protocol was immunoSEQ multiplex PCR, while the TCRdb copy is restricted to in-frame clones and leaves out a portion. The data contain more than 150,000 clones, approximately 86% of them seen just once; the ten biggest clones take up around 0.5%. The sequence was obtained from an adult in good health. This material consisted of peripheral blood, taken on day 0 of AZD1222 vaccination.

The CDR3 DNA sequence: TGTGCCAGCAGCCCTGGGACAGGGGGGCATGGCTACACCTTC. Its protein product is CASSPGTGGHGYTF. The chain carries TRBV7-3 and TRBJ1-2, with TRBD1 matching over 11 bases. Trimming cost V 5 bases and J 6 bases; bases outside gene matches: 5. The CDR3 has 14 residues. Germline CDR1 is SGHTA and CDR2 is FQGTGA.